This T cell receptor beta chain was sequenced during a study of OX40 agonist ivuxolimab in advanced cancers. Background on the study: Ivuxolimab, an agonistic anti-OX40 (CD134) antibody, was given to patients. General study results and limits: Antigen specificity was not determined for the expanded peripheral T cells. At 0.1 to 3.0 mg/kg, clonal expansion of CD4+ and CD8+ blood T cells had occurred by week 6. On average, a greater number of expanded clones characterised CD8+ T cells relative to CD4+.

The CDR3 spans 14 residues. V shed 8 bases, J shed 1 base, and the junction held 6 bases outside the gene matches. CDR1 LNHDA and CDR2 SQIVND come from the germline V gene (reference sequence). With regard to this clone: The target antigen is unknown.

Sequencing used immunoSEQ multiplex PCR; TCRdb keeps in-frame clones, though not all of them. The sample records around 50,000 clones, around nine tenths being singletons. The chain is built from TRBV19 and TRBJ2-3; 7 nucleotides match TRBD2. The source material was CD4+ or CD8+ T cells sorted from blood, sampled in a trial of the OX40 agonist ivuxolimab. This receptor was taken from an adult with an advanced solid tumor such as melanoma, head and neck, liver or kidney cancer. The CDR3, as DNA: TGTGCCAGTTCCAGGGACTACCGCACAGATACGCAGTATTTT. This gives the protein CASSRDYRTDTQYF.